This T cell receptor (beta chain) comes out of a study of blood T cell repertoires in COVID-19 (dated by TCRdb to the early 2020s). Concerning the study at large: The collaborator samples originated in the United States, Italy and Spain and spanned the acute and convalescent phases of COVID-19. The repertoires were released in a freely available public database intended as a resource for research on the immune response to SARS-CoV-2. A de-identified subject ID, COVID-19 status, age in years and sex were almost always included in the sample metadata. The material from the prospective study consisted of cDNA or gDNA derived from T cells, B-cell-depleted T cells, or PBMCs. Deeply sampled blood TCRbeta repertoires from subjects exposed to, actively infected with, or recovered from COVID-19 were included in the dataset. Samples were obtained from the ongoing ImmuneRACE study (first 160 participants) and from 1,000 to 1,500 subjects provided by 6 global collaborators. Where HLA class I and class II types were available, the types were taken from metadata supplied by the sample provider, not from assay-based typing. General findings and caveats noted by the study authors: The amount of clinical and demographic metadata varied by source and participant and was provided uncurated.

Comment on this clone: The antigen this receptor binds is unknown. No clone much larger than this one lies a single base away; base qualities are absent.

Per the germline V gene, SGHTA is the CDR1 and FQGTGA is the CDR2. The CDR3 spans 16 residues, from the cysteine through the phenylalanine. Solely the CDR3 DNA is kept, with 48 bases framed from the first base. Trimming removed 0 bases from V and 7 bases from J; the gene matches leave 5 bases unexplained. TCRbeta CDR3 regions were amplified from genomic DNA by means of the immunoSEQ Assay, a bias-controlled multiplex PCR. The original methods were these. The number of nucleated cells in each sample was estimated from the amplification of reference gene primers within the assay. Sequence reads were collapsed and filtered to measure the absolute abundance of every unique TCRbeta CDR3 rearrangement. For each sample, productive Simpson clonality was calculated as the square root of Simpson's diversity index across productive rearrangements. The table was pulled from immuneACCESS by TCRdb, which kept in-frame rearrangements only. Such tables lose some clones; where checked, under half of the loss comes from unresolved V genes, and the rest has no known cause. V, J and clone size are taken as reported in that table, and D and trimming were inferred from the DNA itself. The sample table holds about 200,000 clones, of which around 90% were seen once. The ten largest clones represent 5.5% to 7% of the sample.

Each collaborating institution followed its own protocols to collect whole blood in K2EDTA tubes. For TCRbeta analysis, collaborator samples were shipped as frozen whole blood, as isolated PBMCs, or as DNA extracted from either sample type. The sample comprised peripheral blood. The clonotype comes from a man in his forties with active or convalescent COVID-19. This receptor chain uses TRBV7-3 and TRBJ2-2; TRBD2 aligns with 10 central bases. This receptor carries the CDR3 CASSLTSGGISGELFF. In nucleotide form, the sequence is TGTGCCAGCAGCTTAACTAGCGGGGGGATCAGCGGGGAGCTGTTTTTT.